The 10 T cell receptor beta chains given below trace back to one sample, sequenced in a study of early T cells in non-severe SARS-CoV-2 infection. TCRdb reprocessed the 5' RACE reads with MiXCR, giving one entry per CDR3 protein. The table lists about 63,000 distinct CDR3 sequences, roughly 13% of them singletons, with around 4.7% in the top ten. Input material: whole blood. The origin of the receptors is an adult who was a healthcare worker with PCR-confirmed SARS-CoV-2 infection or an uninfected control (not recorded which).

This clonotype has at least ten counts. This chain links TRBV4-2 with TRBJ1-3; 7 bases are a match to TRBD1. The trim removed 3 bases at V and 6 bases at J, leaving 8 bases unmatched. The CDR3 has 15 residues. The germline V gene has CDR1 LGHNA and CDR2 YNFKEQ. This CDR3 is CASSQAGTVINTIYF. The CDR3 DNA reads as TGTGCCAGCAGCCAGGCGGGGACAGTTATAAACACCATATATTTT.

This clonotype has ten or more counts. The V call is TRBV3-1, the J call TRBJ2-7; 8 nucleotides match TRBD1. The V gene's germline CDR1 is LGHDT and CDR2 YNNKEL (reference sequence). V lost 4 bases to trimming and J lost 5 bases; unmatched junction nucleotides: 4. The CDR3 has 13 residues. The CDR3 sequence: CASSPGQGNEQYF. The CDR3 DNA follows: TGTGCCAGCAGCCCTGGACAGGGAAACGAGCAGTACTTC.

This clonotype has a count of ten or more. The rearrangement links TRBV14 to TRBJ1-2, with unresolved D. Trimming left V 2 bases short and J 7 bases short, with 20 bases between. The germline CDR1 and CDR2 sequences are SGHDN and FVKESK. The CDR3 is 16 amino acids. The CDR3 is CASSQSLGPRRSGYTF. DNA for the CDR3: TGTGCCAGCAGCCAATCGTTAGGGCCCCGTCGGTCTGGCTACACCTTC.

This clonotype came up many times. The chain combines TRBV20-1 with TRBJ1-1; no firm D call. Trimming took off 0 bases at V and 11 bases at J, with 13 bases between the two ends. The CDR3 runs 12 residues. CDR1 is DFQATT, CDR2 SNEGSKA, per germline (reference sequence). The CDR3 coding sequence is TGCAGTGCTAGAGATGACGGGGTGAGCGCTTTCTTT. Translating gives CSARDDGVSAFF.

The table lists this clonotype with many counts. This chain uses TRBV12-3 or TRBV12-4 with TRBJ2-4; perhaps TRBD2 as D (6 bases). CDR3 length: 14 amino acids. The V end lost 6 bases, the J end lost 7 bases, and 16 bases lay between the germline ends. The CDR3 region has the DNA TGTGCCAGCAGCCCCGGAGGGGCGTCGAACATTCAGTACTTC. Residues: CASSPGGASNIQYF.

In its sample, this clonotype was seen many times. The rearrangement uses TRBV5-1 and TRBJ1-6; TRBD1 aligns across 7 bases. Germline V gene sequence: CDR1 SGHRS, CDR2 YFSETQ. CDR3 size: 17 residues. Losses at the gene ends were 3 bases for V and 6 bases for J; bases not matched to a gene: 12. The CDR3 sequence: CASSSTWDSAGNSPLHF. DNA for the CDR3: TGCGCCAGCAGCTCTACGTGGGACAGCGCCGGTAATTCACCCCTCCACTTT. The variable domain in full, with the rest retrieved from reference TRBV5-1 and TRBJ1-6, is KAGVTQTPRYLIKTRGQQVTLSCSPISGHRSVSWYQQTPGQGLQFLFEYFSETQRNKGNFPGRFSGRQFSNSRSEMNVSTLELGDSALYLCASSSTWDSAGNSPLHFGNGTRLTVT.

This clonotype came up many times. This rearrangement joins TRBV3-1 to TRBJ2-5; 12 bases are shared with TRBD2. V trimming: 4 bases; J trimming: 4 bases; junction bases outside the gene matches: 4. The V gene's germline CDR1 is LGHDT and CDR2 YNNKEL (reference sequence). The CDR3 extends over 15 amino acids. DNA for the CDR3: TGTGCCAGCAGCCCCGGACTAGCGGGGAGAGAGACCCAGTACTTC. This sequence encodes CASSPGLAGRETQYF.

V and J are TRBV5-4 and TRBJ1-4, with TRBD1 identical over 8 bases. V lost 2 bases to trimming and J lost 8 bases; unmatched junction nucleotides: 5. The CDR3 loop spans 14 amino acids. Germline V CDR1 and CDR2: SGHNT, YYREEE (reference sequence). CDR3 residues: CASSFRGPGEKLFF. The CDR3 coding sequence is TGTGCCAGCAGCTTCAGGGGGCCAGGGGAAAAACTGTTTTTT.

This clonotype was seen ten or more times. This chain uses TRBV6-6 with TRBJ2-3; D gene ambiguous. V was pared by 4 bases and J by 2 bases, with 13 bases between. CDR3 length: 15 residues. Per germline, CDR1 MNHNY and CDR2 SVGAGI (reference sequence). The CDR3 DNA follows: TGTGCCAGCAGTTCCCAGACAAGAGCCACAGATACGCAGTATTTT. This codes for CASSSQTRATDTQYF.

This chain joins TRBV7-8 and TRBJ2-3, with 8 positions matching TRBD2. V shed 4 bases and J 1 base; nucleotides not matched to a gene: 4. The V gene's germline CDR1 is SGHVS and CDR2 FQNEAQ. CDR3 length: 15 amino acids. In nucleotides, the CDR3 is TGTGCCAGCAGCTCCCTTAGCGGGGGCACAGATACGCAGTATTTT. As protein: CASSSLSGGTDTQYF.